Here is one TCR beta chain with its context. Different DNA sequences within this sample yield the same CDR3. As originally analysed: Estimation of nucleated cell counts was performed using reference gene primer amplification. Sequenced by immunoSEQ multiplex PCR; TCRdb stores in-frame clones only, minus some. V and J calls plus clone size are reproduced from that table; the DNA served to infer D and trimming. Of 350,000 to 450,000 clones in the sample, 80% to 90% were seen once. The sample originates from a study of blood T cell repertoires in COVID-19. V lost 6 bases, J lost 4 bases, and 7 bases lay in between. From germline, CDR1 is LGHDT and CDR2 YNNKEL (reference sequence). The CDR3 loop spans 12 amino acids.

Sequenced input: PBMCs or T cells enriched from blood (not recorded which). This receptor was obtained from a man younger than 45 who had recovered from COVID-19. The V call is TRBV3-1 (or the pseudogene TRBV3-2), the J call TRBJ1-3; no firm D call. The CDR3 loop is CASSLTGNTIYF. CDR3 nucleotides: TGTGCCAGCAGTCTAACCGGAAACACCATATATTTT.